The entry below describes one T cell receptor beta chain. This specimen belongs to a study of blood T cell repertoires in COVID-19. Study-wide background: From T cells, B-cell-depleted T cells, or PBMCs came the material, which was cDNA or gDNA.

In the original analysis: For nucleated cells, counts were estimated from reference gene primer amplification. Libraries were prepared by immunoSEQ multiplex PCR; TCRdb keeps only in-frame clonotypes and omits some of them. V and J calls and clone size are those listed in that table; D and trimming were worked out from the DNA. The sample shows about 90,000 clones, 87% of them seen only once. Between the trimmed V and J ends, which lost 7 bases and 0 bases, there was a span of 16 bases. This CDR3 contains 15 residues. The V gene's germline CDR1 is SNHLY and CDR2 FYNNEI. The gene calls are TRBV2 and TRBJ2-7; a weak D match, TRBD2 (6 bases). Sequenced sample: peripheral blood. The TCR originated in a male donor with acute or convalescent COVID-19. CDR3 sequence reads: CASKNGAGSSYEQYF. The CDR3 region has the DNA TGTGCCAGCAAAAATGGAGCGGGTAGCTCCTACGAGCAGTACTTC.